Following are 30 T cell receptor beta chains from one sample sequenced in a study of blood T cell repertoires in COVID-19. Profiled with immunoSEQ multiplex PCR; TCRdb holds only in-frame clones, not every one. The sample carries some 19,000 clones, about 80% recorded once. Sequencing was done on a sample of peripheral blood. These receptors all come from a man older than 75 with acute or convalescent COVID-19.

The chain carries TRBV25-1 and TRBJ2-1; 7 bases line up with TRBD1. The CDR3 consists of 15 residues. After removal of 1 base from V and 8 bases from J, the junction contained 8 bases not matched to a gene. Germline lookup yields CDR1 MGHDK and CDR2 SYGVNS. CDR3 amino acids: CASSESNRGDDEQFF. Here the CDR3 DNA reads TGTGCCAGCAGTGAATCAAACAGGGGCGACGATGAGCAGTTCTTC.

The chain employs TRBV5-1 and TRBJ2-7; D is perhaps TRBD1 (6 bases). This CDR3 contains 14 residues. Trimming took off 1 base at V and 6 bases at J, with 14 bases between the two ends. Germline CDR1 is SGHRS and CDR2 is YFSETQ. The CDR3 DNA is TGCGCCAGCAGCTTGAGTGCAGGGGTAGGCGAGCAGTACTTC. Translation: CASSLSAGVGEQYF.

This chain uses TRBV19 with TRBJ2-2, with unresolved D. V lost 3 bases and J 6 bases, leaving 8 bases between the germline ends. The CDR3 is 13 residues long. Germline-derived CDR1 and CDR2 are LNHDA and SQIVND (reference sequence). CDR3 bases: TGTGCCAGTAGTATGGCTTCTGCCGGGGAGCTGTTTTTT. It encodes CASSMASAGELFF.

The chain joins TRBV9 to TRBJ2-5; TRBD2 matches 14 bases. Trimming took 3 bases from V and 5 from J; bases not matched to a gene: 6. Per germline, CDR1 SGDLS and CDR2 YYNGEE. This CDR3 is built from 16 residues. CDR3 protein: CASSALGLAGAETQYF. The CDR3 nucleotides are TGTGCCAGCAGCGCCCTGGGACTAGCGGGGGCTGAGACCCAGTACTTC.

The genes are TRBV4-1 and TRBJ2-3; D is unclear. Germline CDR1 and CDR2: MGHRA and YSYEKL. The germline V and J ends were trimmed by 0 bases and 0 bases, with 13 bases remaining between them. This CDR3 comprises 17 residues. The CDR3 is CASSQDREVGSTDTQYF. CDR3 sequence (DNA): TGCGCCAGCAGCCAAGACCGTGAGGTCGGGAGCACAGATACGCAGTATTTT.

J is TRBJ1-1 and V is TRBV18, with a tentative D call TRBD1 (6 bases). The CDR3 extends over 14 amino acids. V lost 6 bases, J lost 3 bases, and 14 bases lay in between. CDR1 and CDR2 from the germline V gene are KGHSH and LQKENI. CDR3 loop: CASSPQGQDTEAFF. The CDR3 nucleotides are TGTGCCAGCTCGCCCCAGGGGCAGGACACTGAAGCTTTCTTT.

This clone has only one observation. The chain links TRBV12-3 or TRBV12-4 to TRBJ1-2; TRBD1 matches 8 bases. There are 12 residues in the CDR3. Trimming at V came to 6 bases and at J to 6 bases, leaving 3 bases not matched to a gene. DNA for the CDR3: TGTGCCAGCAGGACAGGGGCGAATGGCTACACCTTC. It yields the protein CASRTGANGYTF.

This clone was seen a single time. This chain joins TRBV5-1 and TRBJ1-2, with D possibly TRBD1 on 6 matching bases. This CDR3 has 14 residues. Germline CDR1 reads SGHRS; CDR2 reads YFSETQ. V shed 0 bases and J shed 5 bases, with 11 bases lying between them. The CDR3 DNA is TGCGCCAGCAGCTTGGGACAGGTTGGATATGGCTACACCTTC. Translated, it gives CASSLGQVGYGYTF.

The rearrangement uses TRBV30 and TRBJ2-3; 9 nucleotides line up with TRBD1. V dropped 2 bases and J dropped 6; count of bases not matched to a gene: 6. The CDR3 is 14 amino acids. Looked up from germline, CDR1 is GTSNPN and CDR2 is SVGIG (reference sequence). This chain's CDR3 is CAWSPGQGFDTQYF. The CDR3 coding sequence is TGTGCCTGGAGTCCGGGACAGGGTTTCGATACGCAGTATTTT.

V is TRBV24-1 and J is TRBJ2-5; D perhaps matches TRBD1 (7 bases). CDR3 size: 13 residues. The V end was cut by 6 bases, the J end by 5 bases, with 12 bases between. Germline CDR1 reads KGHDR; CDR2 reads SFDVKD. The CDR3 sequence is CATSRAGGETQYF. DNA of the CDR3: TGTGCCACCAGTCGGGCAGGGGGGGAGACCCAGTACTTC.

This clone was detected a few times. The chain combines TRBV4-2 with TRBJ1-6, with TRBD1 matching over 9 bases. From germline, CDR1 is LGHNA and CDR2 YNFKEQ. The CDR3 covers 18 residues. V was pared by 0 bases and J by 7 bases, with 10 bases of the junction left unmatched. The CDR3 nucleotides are TGTGCCAGCAGCCAAGAAACGGGACAGGGCGACGCAAATTCACCCCTCCACTTT. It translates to CASSQETGQGDANSPLHF.

CDR3 coding DNA: TGTGCCAGCAGCCATACCGGGACAGGGGGGTTCGAGCAGTACTTC. It specifies CASSHTGTGGFEQYF. This chain links TRBV11-2 with TRBJ2-7, with 11 bases lining up with TRBD1. The CDR3 is 15 amino acids. V lost 5 bases and J lost 6; bases outside the gene matches: 9. Germline V CDR1 and CDR2: SGHAT, FQNNGV.

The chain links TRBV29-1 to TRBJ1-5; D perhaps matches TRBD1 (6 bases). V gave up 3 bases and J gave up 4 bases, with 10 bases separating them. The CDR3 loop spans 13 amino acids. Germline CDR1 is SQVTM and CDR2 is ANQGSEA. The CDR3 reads CSVDRGPNQPQHF. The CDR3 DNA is TGCAGCGTTGACAGGGGTCCAAATCAGCCCCAGCATTTT.

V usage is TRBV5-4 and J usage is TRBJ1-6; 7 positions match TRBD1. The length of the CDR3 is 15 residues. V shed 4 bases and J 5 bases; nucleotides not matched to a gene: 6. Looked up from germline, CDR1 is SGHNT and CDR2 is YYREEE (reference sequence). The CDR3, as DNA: TGTGCCAGCAGCCCTGAGGACAGGAATAATTCACCCCTCCACTTT. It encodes CASSPEDRNNSPLHF. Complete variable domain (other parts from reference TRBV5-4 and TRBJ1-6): ETGVTQSPTHLIKTRGQQVTLRCSSQSGHNTVSWYQQALGQGPQFIFQYYREEENGRGNFPPRFSGLQFPNYSSELNVNALELDDSALYLCASSPEDRNNSPLHFGNGTRLTVT.

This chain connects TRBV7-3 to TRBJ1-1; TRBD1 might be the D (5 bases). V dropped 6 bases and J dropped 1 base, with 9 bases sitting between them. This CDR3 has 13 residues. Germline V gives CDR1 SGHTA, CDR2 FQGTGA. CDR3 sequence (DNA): TGTGCCAGCAGTACTGGACAGAACACTGAAGCTTTCTTT. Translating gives CASSTGQNTEAFF.

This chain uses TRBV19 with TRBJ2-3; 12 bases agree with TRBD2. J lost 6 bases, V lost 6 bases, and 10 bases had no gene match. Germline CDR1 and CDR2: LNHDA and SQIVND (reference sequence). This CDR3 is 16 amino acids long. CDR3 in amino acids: CASSLTSGGPPDTQYF. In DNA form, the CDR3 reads TGTGCCAGTAGCCTGACTAGCGGGGGCCCCCCCGATACGCAGTATTTT.

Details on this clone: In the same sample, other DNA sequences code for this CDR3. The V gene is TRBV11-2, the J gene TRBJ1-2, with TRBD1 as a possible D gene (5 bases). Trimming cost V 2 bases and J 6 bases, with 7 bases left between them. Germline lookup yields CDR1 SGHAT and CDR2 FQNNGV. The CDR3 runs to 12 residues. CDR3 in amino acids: CASSLQGDGYTF. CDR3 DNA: TGTGCCAGCAGCTTACAGGGCGATGGCTACACCTTC.

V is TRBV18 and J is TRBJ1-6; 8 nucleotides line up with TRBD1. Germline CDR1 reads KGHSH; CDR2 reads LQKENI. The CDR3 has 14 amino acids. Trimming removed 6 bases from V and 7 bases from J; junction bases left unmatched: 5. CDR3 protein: CASSETGVNSPLHF. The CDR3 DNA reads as TGTGCCAGCTCCGAGACAGGGGTAAATTCACCCCTCCACTTT.

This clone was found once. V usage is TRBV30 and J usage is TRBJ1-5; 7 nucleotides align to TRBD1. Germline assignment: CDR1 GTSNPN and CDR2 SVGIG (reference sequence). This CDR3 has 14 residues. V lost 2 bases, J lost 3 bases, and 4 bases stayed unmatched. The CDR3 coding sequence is TGTGCCTGGAGTCAGACAGGGAACAATCAGCCCCAGCATTTT. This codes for CAWSQTGNNQPQHF.

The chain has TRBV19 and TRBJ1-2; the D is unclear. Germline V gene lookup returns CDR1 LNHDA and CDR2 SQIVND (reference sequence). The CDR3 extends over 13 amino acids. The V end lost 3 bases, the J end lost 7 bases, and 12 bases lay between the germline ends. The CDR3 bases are TGTGCCAGTAGTATTGGCCCGGCGGGTGGCTACACCTTC. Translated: CASSIGPAGGYTF. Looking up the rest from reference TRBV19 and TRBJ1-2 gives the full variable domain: DGGITQSPKYLFRKEGQNVTLSCEQNLNHDAMYWYRQDPGQGLRLIYYSQIVNDFQKGDIAEGYSVSREKKESFPLTVTSAQKNPTAFYLCASSIGPAGGYTFGSGTRLTVV.

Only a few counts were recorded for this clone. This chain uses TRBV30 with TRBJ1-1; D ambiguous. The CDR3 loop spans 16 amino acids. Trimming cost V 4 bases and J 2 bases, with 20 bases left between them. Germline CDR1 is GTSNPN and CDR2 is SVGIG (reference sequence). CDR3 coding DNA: TGTGCCTGGATACAATTGGGGAGAGGGTTAAACACTGAAGCTTTCTTT. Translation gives CAWIQLGRGLNTEAFF. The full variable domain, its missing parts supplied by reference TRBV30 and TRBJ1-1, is SQTIHQWPATLVQPVGSPLSLECTVEGTSNPNLYWYRQAAGRGLQLLFYSVGIGQISSEVPQNLSASRPQDRQFILSSKKLLLSDSGFYLCAWIQLGRGLNTEAFFGQGTRLTVV.

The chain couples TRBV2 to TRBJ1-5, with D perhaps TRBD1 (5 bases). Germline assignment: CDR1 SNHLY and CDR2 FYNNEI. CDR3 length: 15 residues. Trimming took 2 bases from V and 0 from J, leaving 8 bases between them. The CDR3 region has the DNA TGTGCCAGCAGTGAACGACAGCTTAGCAATCAGCCCCAGCATTTT. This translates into CASSERQLSNQPQHF. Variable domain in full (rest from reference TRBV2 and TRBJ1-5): EPEVTQTPSHQVTQMGQEVILRCVPISNHLYFYWYRQILGQKVEFLVSFYNNEISEKSEIFDDQFSVERPDGSNFTLKIRSTKLEDSAMYFCASSERQLSNQPQHFGDGTRLSIL.

In DNA form, the CDR3 reads TGCAGTGCGGAACAGGGAAACACCATATATTTT. It encodes CSAEQGNTIYF. This sequence joins TRBV20-1 and TRBJ1-3, with D hard to call. Per germline, CDR1 DFQATT and CDR2 SNEGSKA (reference sequence). Trimming took off 6 bases at V and 4 bases at J, with 7 bases between the two ends. CDR3 length equals 11 residues.

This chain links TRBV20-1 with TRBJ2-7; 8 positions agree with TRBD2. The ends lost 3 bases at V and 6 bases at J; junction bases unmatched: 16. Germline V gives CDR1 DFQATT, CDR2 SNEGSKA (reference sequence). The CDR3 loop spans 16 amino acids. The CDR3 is CSASKIGTRASGEQYF. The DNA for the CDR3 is TGCAGTGCTAGTAAGATAGGGACTAGGGCTTCCGGCGAGCAGTACTTC.

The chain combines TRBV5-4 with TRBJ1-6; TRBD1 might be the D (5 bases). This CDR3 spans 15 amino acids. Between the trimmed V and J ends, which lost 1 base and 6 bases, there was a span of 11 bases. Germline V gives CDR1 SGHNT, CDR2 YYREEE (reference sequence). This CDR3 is CASSLWTRANSPLHF. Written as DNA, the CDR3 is TGTGCCAGCAGCTTGTGGACAAGAGCTAATTCACCCCTCCACTTT.

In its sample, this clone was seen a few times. For the CDR3, the DNA is TGTGCCAGCAGCGCAATCCTCGTTCCTAGGGGCTACACCTTC. It encodes CASSAILVPRGYTF. The genes are TRBV9 and TRBJ1-2; D uncertain. V was shortened by 3 bases and J by 8 bases, with 17 bases between the two germline ends. CDR1 is SGDLS, CDR2 YYNGEE, per germline. This CDR3 region has 14 residues. Variable domain in full (rest from reference TRBV9 and TRBJ1-2): DSGVTQTPKHLITATGQRVTLRCSPRSGDLSVYWYQQSLDQGLQFLIQYYNGEERAKGNILERFSAQQFPDLHSELNLSSLELGDSALYFCASSAILVPRGYTFGSGTRLTVV.

DNA for the CDR3: TGTGCCAGCAGTTCTCAGGGGGCGAGCTCTGGGGCCAACGTCCTGACTTTC. The encoded protein is CASSSQGASSGANVLTF. The chain links TRBV7-3 to TRBJ2-6; 8 positions match TRBD1. The junction had 7 bases not matched to a gene; V was cut back by 6 bases and J by 0 bases. The CDR3 length is 17 residues. From germline, CDR1 is SGHTA and CDR2 FQGTGA. The entire variable domain, with the rest obtained from reference TRBV7-3 and TRBJ2-6, is as follows: GAGVSQTPSNKVTEKGKYVELRCDPISGHTALYWYRQSLGQGPEFLIYFQGTGAADDSGLPNDRFFAVRPEGSVSTLKIQRTERGDSAVYLCASSSQGASSGANVLTFGAGSRLTVL.

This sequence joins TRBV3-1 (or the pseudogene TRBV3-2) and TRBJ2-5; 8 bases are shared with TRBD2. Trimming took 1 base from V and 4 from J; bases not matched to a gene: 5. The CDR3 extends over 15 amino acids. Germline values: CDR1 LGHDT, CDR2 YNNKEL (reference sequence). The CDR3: CASSQGFGGVETQYF. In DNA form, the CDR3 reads TGTGCCAGCAGCCAAGGGTTCGGGGGGGTAGAGACCCAGTACTTC.

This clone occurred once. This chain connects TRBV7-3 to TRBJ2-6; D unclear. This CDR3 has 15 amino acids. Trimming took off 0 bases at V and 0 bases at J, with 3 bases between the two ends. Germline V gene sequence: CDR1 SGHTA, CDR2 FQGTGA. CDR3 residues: CASSLTNSGANVLTF. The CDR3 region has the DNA TGTGCCAGCAGCTTAACCAACTCTGGGGCCAACGTCCTGACTTTC.

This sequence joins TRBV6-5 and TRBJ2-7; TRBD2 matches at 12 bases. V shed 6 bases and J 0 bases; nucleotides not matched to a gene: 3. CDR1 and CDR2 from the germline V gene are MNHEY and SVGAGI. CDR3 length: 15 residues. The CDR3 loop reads CASRTSGGYSYEQYF. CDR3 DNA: TGTGCCAGCAGAACTAGCGGGGGGTACTCCTACGAGCAGTACTTC.